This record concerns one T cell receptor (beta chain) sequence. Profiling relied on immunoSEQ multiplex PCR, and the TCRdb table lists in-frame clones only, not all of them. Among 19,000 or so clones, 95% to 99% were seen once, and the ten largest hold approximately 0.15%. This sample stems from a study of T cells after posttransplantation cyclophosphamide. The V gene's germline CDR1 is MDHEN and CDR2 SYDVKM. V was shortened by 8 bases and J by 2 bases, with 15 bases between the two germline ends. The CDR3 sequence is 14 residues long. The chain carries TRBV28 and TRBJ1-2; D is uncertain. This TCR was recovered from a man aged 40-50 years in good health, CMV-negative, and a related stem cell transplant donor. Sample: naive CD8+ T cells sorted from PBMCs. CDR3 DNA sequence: TGTGCCAGCTTTTCCCTAGGGAGGAACTATGGCTACACCTTC. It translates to CASFSLGRNYGYTF.